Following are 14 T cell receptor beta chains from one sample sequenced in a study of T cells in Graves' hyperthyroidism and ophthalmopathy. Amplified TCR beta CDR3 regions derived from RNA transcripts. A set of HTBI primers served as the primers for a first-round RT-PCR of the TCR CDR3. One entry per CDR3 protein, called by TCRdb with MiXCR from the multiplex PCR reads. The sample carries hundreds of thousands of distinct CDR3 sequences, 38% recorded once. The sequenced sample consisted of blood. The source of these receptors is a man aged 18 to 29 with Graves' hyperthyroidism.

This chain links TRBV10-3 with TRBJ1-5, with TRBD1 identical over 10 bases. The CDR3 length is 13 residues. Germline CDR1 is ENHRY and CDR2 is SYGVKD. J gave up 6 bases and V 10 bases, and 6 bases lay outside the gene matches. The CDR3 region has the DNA TGTGCCACCTTGACAGGGGGCGGTCAGCCCCAGCATTTT. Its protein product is CATLTGGGQPQHF.

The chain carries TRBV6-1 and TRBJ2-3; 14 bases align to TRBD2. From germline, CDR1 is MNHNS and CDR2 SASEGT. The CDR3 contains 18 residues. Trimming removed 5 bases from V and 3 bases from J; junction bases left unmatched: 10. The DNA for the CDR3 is TGTGCCAGCAGTTCCCGTTGGACTAGCGGGGGGCGTACAGATACGCAGTATTTT. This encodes CASSSRWTSGGRTDTQYF.

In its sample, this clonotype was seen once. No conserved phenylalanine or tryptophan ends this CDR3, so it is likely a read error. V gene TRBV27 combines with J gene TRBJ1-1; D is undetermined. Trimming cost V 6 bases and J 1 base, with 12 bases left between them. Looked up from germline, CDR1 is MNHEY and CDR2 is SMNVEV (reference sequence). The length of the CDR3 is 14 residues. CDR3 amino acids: CASSILAGNTEAFL. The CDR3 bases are TGTGCCAGCAGCATCCTGGCGGGGAACACTGAAGCTTTCCTT.

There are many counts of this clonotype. The CDR3 DNA reads TGCAGCGTTGGTGGGGCGCGTAGATCCTACGAGCAGTACTTC. Translated, it gives CSVGGARRSYEQYF. The chain recombines TRBV29-1 with TRBJ2-7; possible D gene TRBD1, 5 bases. The CDR3 runs 14 residues. The germline CDR1 and CDR2 sequences are SQVTM and ANQGSEA. V was trimmed by 4 bases and J by 1 base, leaving 14 bases between them.

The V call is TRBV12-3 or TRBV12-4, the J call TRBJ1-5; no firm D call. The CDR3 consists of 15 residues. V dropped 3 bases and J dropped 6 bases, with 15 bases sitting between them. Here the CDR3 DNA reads TGTGCCAGCAGTTTGGAGGGTGGCGGGTCTCAGCCCCAGCATTTT. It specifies CASSLEGGGSQPQHF.

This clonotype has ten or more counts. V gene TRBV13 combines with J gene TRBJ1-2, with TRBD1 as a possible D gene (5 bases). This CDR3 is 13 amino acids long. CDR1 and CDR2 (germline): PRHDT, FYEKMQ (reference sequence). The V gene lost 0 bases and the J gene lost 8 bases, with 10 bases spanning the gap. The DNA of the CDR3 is TGTGCCAGCAGCTTAGGACAGGAGGGCGGCTACACCTTC. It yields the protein CASSLGQEGGYTF.

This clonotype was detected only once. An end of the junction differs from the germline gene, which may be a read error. The CDR3 region is CASSPAPSSTDTQYF. CDR3 coding DNA: TGTGCCAGCAGCCCCGCACCGTCTAGCACAGACACGCAGTATTTT. This rearrangement joins TRBV7-6 to TRBJ2-3; TRBD2 might be the D (5 bases). Germline loops: CDR1 SGHVS, CDR2 FNYEAQ. The CDR3 covers 15 residues.

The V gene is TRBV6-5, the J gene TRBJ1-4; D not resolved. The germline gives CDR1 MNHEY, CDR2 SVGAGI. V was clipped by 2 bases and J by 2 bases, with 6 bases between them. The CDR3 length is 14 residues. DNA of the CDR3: TGTGCCAGCAGTTACACCTGGACTAATGAAAAACTGTTTTTT. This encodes CASSYTWTNEKLFF.

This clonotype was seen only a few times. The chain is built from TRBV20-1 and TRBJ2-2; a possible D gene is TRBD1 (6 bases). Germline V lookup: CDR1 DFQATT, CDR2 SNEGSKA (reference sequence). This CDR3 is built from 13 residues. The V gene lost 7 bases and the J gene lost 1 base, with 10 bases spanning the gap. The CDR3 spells CSVHRENTGELFF. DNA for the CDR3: TGCAGTGTCCACAGGGAGAACACCGGGGAGCTGTTTTTT.

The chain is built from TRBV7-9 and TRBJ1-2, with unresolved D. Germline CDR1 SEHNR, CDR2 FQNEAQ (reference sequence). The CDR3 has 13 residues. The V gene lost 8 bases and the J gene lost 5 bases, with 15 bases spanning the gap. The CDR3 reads CASDLDAIYGYTF. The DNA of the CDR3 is TGTGCCAGCGATCTGGACGCCATTTATGGCTACACCTTC.

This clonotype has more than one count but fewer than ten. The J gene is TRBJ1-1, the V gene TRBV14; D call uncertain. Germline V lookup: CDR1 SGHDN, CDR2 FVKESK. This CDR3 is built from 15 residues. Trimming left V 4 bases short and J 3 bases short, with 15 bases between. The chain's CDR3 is CASSRLGEMDTEAFF. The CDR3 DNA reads TGTGCCAGCAGCCGCCTGGGAGAGATGGACACTGAAGCTTTCTTT. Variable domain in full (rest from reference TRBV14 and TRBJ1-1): EAGVTQFPSHSVIEKGQTVTLRCDPISGHDNLYWYRRVMGKEIKFLLHFVKESKQDESGMPNNRFLAERTGGTYSTLKVQPAELEDSGVYFCASSRLGEMDTEAFFGQGTRLTVV.

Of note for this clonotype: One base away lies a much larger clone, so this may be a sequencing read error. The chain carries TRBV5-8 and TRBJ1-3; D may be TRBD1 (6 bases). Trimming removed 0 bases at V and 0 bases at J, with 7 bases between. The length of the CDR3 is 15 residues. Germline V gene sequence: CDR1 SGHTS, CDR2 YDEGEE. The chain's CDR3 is CASSLGQVSGNTIYF. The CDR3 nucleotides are TGTGCCAGCAGCTTGGGACAGGTCTCTGGAAACACCATATATTTT.

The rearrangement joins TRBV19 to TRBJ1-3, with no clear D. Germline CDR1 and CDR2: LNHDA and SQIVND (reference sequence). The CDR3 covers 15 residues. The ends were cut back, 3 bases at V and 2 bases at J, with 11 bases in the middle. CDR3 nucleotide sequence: TGTGCCAGTAGTATGACGGGGAAGGCTGGAAACACCATATATTTT. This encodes CASSMTGKAGNTIYF.

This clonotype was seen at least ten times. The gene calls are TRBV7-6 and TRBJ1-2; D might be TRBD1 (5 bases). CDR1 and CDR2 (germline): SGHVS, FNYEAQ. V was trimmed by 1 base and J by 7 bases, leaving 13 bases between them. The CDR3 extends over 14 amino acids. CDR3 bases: TGTGCCAGCAGCTTAGAAGCGGGGGTGGGTGGCTACACCTTC. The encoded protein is CASSLEAGVGGYTF.